Listed below are T cell receptor beta chains from one sample, sequenced in a study of cytomegalovirus exposure and HLA in healthy donors. Only in-frame clones appear in the TCRdb table, and some are missing; sequencing was by immunoSEQ multiplex PCR. Its clone listing holds under 200,000 clones. Sequencing used PBMCs. These receptors came from a man aged 25 to 40 in good health and CMV-seronegative. CDR3s include the opening cysteine and the closing phenylalanine or tryptophan. D genes are given only for firm matches.

DNA	CDR3	D	J	V
TGTGCCAGCAGCCCAGGGCGGGAGACACAGCCCCAGCATTTT	CASSPGRETQPQHF	.	TRBJ1-5	TRBV7-2
TGCGCCAGCAGTGGAGGGGGCACGGGCGAAAAACTGTTTTTT	CASSGGGTGEKLFF	TRBD1	TRBJ1-4	TRBV10-1
TGTGCCAGTATGGGGAGGAAGGGCAATCAGCCCCAGCATTTT	CASMGRKGNQPQHF	.	TRBJ1-5	TRBV19
TGTGCCAGCAGCTTCACTTTGAACACTGAAGCTTTCTTT	CASSFTLNTEAFF	.	TRBJ1-1	TRBV14
TGTGCCAGCAGACCGGGGGCTAGCGGGAGCCACGAGCAGTACTTC	CASRPGASGSHEQYF	TRBD2	TRBJ2-7	TRBV6-1
TGTGCCAGCAGCTTAGCTAGCGGACGGTACAATGAGCAGTTCTTC	CASSLASGRYNEQFF	.	TRBJ2-1	TRBV7-2
TGCGCCAGCAAGACAGGGGCCGGCACAGATACGCAGTATTTT	CASKTGAGTDTQYF	TRBD1	TRBJ2-3	TRBV5-1
TGCGCCAGCAGTTTGGAGTATGGCTACACCTTC	CASSLEYGYTF	.	TRBJ1-2	TRBV10-1
TGTGCCAGCAGCACCAGGACAGGGGGACTGGAGACCCAGTACTTC	CASSTRTGGLETQYF	TRBD1	TRBJ2-5	TRBV7-6
TGCAGCGTTGTGTTCGCAGGGGGCATTTGGGGCTACACCTTC	CSVVFAGGIWGYTF	TRBD1	TRBJ1-2	TRBV29-1
TGTGCCAGCAGTTTAAGGATAGGGGTATCGGGAAACACCATATATTTT	CASSLRIGVSGNTIYF	.	TRBJ1-3	TRBV28
TGTGCCAGCAGTTTACTGGGGGCGAACACTGAAGCTTTCTTT	CASSLLGANTEAFF	.	TRBJ1-1	TRBV27
TGCGCCAGCAGCTTGGGGGACAGGGAGGAAAAACTGTTTTTT	CASSLGDREEKLFF	TRBD1	TRBJ1-4	TRBV5-1
TGCGCCAGCAGGGCGAGCGGGGCCAACAATGAGCAGTTCTTC	CASRASGANNEQFF	TRBD2	TRBJ2-1	TRBV5-1
TGTGCCAGCAGCCTACGTTACAGGGATACGCAGTATTTT	CASSLRYRDTQYF	.	TRBJ2-3	TRBV6-5
TGTGCCAGCAGCGGTGGAGGGGGCGGCTACGAGCAGTACTTC	CASSGGGGGYEQYF	.	TRBJ2-7	TRBV9
TGTGCCAGCAGCTTGCGAACGGGAGACACCGGGGAGCTGTTTTTT	CASSLRTGDTGELFF	.	TRBJ2-2	TRBV7-8
TGTGCCAGCAGTCTACAGCAAGCGGAGAGCTCCTACAATGAGCAGTTCTTC	CASSLQQAESSYNEQFF	.	TRBJ2-1	TRBV27
TGTGCCAGCAGTGAAGGTCAGGGCGGCTCTGGAAACACCATATATTTT	CASSEGQGGSGNTIYF	.	TRBJ1-3	TRBV6-1
TGTGCCAGCAGTTACCGGGCGAACACCGGGGAGCTGTTTTTT	CASSYRANTGELFF	.	TRBJ2-2	TRBV6-5
TGTGCCAGCCCCGTAAATGGACAGGGGGCGTTCCACGAGCAGTACTTC	CASPVNGQGAFHEQYF	.	TRBJ2-7	TRBV21-1
TGCGCCAGCAGTGAGGATTCGAGCAGGTCGTACTTC	CASSEDSSRSYF	.	TRBJ2-7	TRBV10-2
TGTGCCATCAGCAGGGACATTACCGAAGCTTTCTTT	CAISRDITEAFF	.	TRBJ1-1	TRBV10-3
TGTGCCAGCAGCAAAGGGGACAGACTCTTCCTGAACACTGAAGCTTTCTTT	CASSKGDRLFLNTEAFF	.	TRBJ1-1	TRBV21-1
TGTGCCAGTAGTATGTTGGGCCCCCCGACTGAAGCTTTCTTT	CASSMLGPPTEAFF	.	TRBJ1-1	TRBV19
TGTGCCAGCAGCCGACAGGCGATGAATTCACCCCTCCACTTT	CASSRQAMNSPLHF	.	TRBJ1-6	TRBV6-6
TGTGCCACCAGCTGGACAGGGGGCGCGATTGGCTACACCTTC	CATSWTGGAIGYTF	TRBD1	TRBJ1-2	TRBV15
TGTGCCAGTACCTTCTCCGGGAGCTTACAAGAGACCCAGTACTTC	CASTFSGSLQETQYF	.	TRBJ2-5	TRBV19
TGTGCCAGCAGCTTAGCGTCAGGGGTAAACACCGGGGAGCTGTTTTTT	CASSLASGVNTGELFF	.	TRBJ2-2	TRBV7-6
TGTGCCTGGAGTGTACCTTTGGGACAGCAAGAGACCCAGTACTTC	CAWSVPLGQQETQYF	TRBD1	TRBJ2-5	TRBV30
TGTGCCAGTAGCCAGACAGCAGAGAACACTGAAGCTTTCTTT	CASSQTAENTEAFF	.	TRBJ1-1	TRBV19
TGTGCCAGCAGTCGTCCGGGACAGGGGGTGACCGAGCAGTACTTC	CASSRPGQGVTEQYF	TRBD1	TRBJ2-7	TRBV28
TGCGCCAGCAGCAGGGGGACAAACTACAATGAGCAGTTCTTC	CASSRGTNYNEQFF	.	TRBJ2-1	TRBV5-1
TGTGCCAGCAGCTTAGGGACTACCTACTACGAGCAGTACTTC	CASSLGTTYYEQYF	.	TRBJ2-7	TRBV7-9
TGTGCCAGCAGCTTAGCGCTAGTCGACAATGAGCAGTTCTTC	CASSLALVDNEQFF	.	TRBJ2-1	TRBV7-9
TGTGCCAGCAGCCAACCGAAGCAGGACTTCCACGCCAATGAGCAGTTCTTC	CASSQPKQDFHANEQFF	.	TRBJ2-1	TRBV4-2
TGTGCCAGTAGTAGGTTGGCGGGTTACACAGATACGCAGTATTTT	CASSRLAGYTDTQYF	.	TRBJ2-3	TRBV19
TGTGCCAGCAGTTACTTCCGGGACAGGGGAACCTACGAGCAGTACTTC	CASSYFRDRGTYEQYF	TRBD1	TRBJ2-7	TRBV6-5
TGTGCCAGCAGTGGACTACTACAAAACATTCAGTACTTC	CASSGLLQNIQYF	.	TRBJ2-4	TRBV6-1
TGTGCCATCAGTGAGGGGCAGGTTAATGAAAAACTGTTTTTT	CAISEGQVNEKLFF	.	TRBJ1-4	TRBV10-3
TGTGCCAGCAGTGAGGCGTGGGGGCAGGTGAATTCACCCCTCCACTTT	CASSEAWGQVNSPLHF	.	TRBJ1-6	TRBV5-4
TGTGCCAGCAGCTCCACTAGCGGGGGCTACGAGCAGTACTTC	CASSSTSGGYEQYF	TRBD2	TRBJ2-7	TRBV5-4
TGTGCCAGCAGTTACACGGTCGGGGGCCAAGAGACCCAGTACTTC	CASSYTVGGQETQYF	.	TRBJ2-5	TRBV6-5